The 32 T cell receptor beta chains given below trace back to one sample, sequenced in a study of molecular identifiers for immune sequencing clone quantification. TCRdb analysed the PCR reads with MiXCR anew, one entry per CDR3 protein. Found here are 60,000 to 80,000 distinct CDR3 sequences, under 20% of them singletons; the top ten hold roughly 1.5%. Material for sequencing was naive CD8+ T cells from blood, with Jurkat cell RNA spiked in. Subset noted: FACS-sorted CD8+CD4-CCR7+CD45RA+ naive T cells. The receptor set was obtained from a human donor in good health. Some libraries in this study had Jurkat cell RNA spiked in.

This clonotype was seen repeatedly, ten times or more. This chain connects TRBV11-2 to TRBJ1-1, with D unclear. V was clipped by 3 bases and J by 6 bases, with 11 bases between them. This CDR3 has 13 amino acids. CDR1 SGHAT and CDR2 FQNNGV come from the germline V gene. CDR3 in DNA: TGTGCCAGCAGCTTCGGGTTTGATGCTGAAGCTTTCTTT. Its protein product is CASSFGFDAEAFF.

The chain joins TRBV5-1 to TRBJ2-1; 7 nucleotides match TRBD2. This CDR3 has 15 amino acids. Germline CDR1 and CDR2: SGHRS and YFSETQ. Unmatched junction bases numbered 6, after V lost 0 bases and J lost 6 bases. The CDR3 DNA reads TGCGCCAGCAGCTTGGCCCCTCGGGAGGTCAATGAGCAGTTCTTC. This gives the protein CASSLAPREVNEQFF.

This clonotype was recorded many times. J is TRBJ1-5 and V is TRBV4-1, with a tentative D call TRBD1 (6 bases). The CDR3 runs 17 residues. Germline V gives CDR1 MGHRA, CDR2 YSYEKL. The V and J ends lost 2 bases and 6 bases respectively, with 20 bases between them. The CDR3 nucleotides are TGCGCCAGCAGCCAAAACCGGGACACTGACTTCGGTCAGCCCCAGCATTTT. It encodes CASSQNRDTDFGQPQHF.

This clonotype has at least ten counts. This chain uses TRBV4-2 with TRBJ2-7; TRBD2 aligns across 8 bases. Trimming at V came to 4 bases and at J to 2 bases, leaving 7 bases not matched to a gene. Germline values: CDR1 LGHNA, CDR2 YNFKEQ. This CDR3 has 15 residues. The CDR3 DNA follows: TGTGCCAGCAGCCTTGTGGGCGGGGGGACCTACGAGCAGTACTTC. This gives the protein CASSLVGGGTYEQYF.

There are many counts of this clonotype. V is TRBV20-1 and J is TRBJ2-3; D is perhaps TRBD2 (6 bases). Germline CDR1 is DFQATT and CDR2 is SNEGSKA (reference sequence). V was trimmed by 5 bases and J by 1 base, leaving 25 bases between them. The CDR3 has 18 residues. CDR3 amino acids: CSARPQWLEGVRTDTQYF. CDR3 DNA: TGCAGTGCTCGACCCCAATGGCTGGAGGGAGTGCGCACAGATACGCAGTATTTT.

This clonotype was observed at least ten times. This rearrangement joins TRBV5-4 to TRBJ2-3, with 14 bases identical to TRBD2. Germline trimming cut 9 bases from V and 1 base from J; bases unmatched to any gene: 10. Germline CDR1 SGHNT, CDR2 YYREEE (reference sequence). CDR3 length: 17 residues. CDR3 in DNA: TGTGCCACCACCGGGACTAGCGGGAGAGGGGGCACAGATACGCAGTATTTT. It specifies CATTGTSGRGGTDTQYF.

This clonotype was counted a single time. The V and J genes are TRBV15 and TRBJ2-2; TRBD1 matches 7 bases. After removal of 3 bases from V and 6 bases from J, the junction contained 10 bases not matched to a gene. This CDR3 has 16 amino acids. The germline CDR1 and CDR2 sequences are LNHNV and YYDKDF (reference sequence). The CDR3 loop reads CATSSLDRVNPGELFF. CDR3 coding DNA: TGTGCCACCAGCAGCCTCGACAGGGTAAACCCCGGGGAGCTGTTTTTT.

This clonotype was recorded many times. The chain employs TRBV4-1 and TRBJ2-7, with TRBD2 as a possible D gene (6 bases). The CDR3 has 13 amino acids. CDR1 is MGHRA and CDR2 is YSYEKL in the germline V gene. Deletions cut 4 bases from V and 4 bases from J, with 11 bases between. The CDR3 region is CASSPYSGYEQYF. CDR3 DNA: TGCGCCAGCAGCCCCTATAGCGGTTACGAGCAGTACTTC.

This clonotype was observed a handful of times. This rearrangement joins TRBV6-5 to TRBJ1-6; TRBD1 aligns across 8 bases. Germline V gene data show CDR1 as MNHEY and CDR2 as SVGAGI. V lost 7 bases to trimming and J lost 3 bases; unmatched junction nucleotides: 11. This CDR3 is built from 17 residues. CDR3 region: CASTKSGGRLYNSPLHF. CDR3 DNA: TGTGCCAGCACCAAATCAGGGGGCCGACTCTATAATTCACCCCTCCACTTT.

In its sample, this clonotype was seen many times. The CDR3 loop is CATTGSYQETQYF. As DNA, the CDR3 is TGTGCCACCACCGGGTCCTATCAAGAGACCCAGTACTTC. The V and J genes are TRBV28 and TRBJ2-5; D unresolved. Per the germline V gene, CDR1 is MDHEN and CDR2 is SYDVKM. The CDR3 extends over 13 amino acids. V was shortened by 10 bases and J by 2 bases, with 14 bases between the two germline ends.

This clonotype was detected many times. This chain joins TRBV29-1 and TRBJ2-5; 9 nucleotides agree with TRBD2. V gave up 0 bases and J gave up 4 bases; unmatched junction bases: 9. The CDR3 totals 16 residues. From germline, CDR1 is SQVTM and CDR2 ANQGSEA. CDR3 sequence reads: CSVEDVLAGFAETQYF. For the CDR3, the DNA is TGCAGCGTTGAAGACGTTCTAGCGGGATTTGCAGAGACCCAGTACTTC. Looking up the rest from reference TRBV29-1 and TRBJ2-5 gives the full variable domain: SAVISQKPSRDICQRGTSLTIQCQVDSQVTMMFWYRQQPGQSLTLIATANQGSEATYESGFVIDKFPISRPNLTFSTLTVSNMSPEDSSIYLCSVEDVLAGFAETQYFGPGTRLLVL.

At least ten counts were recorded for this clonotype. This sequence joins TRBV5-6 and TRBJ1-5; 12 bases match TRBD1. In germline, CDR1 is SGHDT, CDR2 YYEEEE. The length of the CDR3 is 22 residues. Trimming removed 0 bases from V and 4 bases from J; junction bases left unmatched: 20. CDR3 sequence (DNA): TGTGCCAGCAGCTTGGGGGCTACGGGACAGGGGGCCGGAACGTTTAATAATCAGCCCCAGCATTTT. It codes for CASSLGATGQGAGTFNNQPQHF.

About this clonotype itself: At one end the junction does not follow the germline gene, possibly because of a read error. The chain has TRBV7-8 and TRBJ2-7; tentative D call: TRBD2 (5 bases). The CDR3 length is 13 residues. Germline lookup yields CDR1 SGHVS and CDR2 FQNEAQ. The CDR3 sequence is CASSSRTPHERHF. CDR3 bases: TGTGCCAGCAGTAGCCGGACGCCCCACGAGCGGCACTTC.

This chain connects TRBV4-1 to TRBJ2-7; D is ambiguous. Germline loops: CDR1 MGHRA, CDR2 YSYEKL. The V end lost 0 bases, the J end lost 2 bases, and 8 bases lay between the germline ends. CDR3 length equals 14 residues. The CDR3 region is CASSQEWPPYEQYF. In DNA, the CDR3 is TGCGCCAGCAGCCAAGAATGGCCGCCCTACGAGCAGTACTTC.

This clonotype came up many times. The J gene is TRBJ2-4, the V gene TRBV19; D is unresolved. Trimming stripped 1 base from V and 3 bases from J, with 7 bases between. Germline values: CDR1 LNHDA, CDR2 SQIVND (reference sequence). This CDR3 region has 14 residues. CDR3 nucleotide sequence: TGTGCCAGTAGTATAGCCATGGACAAAAACATTCAGTACTTC. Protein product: CASSIAMDKNIQYF.

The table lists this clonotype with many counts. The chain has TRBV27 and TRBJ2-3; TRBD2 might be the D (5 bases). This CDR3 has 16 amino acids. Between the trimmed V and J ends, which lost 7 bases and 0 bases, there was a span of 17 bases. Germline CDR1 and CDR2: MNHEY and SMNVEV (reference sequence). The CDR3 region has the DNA TGTGCCAGCAAACCGGGGAGATTCAAGAGCACAGATACGCAGTATTTT. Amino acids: CASKPGRFKSTDTQYF.

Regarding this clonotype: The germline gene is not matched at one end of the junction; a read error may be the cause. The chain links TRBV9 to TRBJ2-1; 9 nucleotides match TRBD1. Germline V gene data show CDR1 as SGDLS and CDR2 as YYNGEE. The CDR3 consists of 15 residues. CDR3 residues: CAGSVGGTGTVGQFF. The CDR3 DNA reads TGTGCCGGCAGCGTAGGTGGGACAGGGACGGTCGGGCAGTTCTTC.

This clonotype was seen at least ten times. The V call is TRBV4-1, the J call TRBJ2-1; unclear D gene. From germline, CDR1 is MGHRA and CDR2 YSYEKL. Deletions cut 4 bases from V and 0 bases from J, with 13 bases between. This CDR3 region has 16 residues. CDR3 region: CASSRGFPSSYNEQFF. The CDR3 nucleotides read TGCGCCAGCAGCCGCGGTTTCCCGAGCTCCTACAATGAGCAGTTCTTC.

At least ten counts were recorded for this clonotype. DNA for the CDR3: TGCGCCAGCAGCCAAGAAACCGGGACAGGGGTGATGGAGACCCAGTACTTC. Its protein product is CASSQETGTGVMETQYF. This chain connects TRBV4-3 to TRBJ2-5; 10 nucleotides match TRBD1. The CDR3 is 17 amino acids. Germline loops: CDR1 LGHNA, CDR2 YSLEER. V was pared by 0 bases and J by 5 bases, with 9 bases of the junction left unmatched.

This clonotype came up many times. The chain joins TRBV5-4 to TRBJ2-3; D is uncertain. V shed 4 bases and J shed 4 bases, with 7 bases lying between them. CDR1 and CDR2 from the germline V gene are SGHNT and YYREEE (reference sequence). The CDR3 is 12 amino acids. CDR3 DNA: TGTGCCAGCAGCCCGGGCCCAGATACGCAGTATTTT. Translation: CASSPGPDTQYF.

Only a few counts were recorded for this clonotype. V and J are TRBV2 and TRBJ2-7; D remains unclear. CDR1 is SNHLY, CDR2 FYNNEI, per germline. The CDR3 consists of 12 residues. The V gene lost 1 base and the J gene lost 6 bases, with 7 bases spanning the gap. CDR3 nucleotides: TGTGCCAGCAGTGAAGACCACCCCGAGCAGTACTTC. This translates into CASSEDHPEQYF.

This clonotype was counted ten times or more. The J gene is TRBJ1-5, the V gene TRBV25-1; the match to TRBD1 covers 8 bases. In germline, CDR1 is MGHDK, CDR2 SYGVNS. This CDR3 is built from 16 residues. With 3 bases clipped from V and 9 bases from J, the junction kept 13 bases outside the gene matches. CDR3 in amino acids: CASSDRGQGGTWPQHF. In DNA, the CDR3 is TGTGCCAGCAGTGATCGAGGACAGGGCGGAACTTGGCCCCAGCATTTT.

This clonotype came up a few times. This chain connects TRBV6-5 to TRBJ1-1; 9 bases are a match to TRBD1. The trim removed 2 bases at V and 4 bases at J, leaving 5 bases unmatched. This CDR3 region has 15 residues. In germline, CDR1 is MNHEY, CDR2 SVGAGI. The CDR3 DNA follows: TGTGCCAGCAGTTACGCCGGGACAGGGCTCACTGAAGCTTTCTTT. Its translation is CASSYAGTGLTEAFF.

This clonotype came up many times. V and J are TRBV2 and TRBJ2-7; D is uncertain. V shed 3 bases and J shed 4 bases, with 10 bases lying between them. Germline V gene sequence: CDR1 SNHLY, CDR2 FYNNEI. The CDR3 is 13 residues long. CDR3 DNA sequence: TGTGCCAGCAGTGAGGGCAGCCGATACGAGCAGTACTTC. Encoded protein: CASSEGSRYEQYF.

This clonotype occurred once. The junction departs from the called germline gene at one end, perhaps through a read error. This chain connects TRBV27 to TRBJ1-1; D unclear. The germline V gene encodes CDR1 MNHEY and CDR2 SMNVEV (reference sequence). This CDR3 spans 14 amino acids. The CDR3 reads CASSLISQNTEALF. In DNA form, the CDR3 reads TGTGCCAGCAGTTTAATCTCACAGAACACTGAAGCTCTCTTC.

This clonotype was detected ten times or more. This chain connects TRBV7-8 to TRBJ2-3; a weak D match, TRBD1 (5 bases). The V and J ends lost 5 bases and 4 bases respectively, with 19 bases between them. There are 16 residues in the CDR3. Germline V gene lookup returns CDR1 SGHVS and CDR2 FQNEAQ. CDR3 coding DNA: TGTGCCAGCAGCCCAGGGTGGCAGCTCGGCGCAGATACGCAGTATTTT. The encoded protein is CASSPGWQLGADTQYF.

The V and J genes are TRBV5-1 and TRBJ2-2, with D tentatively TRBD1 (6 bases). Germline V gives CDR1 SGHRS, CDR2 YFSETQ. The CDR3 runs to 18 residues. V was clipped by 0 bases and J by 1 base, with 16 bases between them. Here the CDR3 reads CASSLGLNREMNTGELFF. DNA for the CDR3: TGCGCCAGCAGCTTGGGGTTAAACAGGGAAATGAACACCGGGGAGCTGTTTTTT.

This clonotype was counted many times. The CDR3, as DNA: TGTGCCAGCAGGACGGAGGGCGAAACCTCAGAGACCCAGTACTTC. Protein: CASRTEGETSETQYF. The V gene is TRBV28, the J gene TRBJ2-5, with D possibly being TRBD2 (6 bases). Germline V gene lookup returns CDR1 MDHEN and CDR2 SYDVKM. V lost 6 bases to trimming and J lost 4 bases, with 18 bases between them. This CDR3 is 15 amino acids long. The full variable domain, rest sourced from reference TRBV28 and TRBJ2-5, is DVKVTQSSRYLVKRTGEKVFLECVQDMDHENMFWYRQDPGLGLRLIYFSYDVKMKEKGDIPEGYSVSREKKERFSLILESASTNQTSMYLCASRTEGETSETQYFGPGTRLLVL.

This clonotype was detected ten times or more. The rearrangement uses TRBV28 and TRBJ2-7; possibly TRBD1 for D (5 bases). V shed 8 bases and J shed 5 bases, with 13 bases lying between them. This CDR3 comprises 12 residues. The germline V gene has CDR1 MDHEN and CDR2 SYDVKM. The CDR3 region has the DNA TGTGCCAGCTCGCAGGGAATCAACGAGCAGTACTTC. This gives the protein CASSQGINEQYF.

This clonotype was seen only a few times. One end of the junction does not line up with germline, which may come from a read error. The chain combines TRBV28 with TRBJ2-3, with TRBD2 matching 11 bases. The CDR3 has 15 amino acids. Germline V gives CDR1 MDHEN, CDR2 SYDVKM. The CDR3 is CASSLLAGGPDTLYF. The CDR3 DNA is TGTGCCAGCAGTTTACTAGCGGGAGGTCCAGATACGCTGTATTTT.

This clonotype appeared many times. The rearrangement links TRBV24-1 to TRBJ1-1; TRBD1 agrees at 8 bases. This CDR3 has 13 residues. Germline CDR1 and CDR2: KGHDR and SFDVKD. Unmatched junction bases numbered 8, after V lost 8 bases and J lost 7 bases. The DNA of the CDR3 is TGTGCCACCACCGCCGGGACAGGACTTGAAGCTTTCTTT. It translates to CATTAGTGLEAFF.

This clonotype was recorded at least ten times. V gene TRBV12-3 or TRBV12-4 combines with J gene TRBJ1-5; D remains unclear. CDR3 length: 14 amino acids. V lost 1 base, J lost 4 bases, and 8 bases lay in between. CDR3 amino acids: CASSLGTGNQPQHF. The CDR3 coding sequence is TGTGCCAGCAGTTTAGGGACGGGAAATCAGCCCCAGCATTTT.